A single sample is the source of the 20 T cell receptor beta chains below, sequenced in a study of cytomegalovirus exposure and HLA in healthy donors. The PCR used 60 Vbeta and 13 Jbeta primers. Data came from immunoSEQ multiplex PCR; TCRdb stores just in-frame clones and leaves some out. The sample lists some 120,000 clones, 74% seen once, with 6.6% in the top ten. The sample taken for sequencing was PBMCs. The receptors stem from a man aged 35 to 55 in good health and CMV-seropositive.

This chain links TRBV2 with TRBJ2-1; D is undetermined. Trimming removed 6 bases at V and 0 bases at J, with 6 bases between. The CDR3 spans 13 residues. CDR1 SNHLY and CDR2 FYNNEI come from the germline V gene. The CDR3 DNA reads as TGTGCCAGCAGAACGGGCTCCTACAATGAGCAGTTCTTC. This sequence encodes CASRTGSYNEQFF. The full variable domain, its missing parts supplied by reference TRBV2 and TRBJ2-1, is EPEVTQTPSHQVTQMGQEVILRCVPISNHLYFYWYRQILGQKVEFLVSFYNNEISEKSEIFDDQFSVERPDGSNFTLKIRSTKLEDSAMYFCASRTGSYNEQFFGPGTRLTVL.

This chain links TRBV2 with TRBJ2-2; 8 positions match TRBD1. The germline CDR1 and CDR2 sequences are SNHLY and FYNNEI. CDR3 length: 15 residues. Trimming removed 0 bases from V and 4 bases from J; junction bases left unmatched: 1. The CDR3 nucleotides read TGTGCCAGCAGTGAAGCGGACAGGGTCACCGGGGAGCTGTTTTTT. Translating it yields CASSEADRVTGELFF.

This rearrangement joins TRBV11-2 to TRBJ2-1; the match to TRBD2 covers 13 bases. Germline V gene lookup returns CDR1 SGHAT and CDR2 FQNNGV. This CDR3 has 14 amino acids. V gave up 5 bases and J gave up 12 bases; unmatched junction bases: 7. The CDR3 region is CASSLGLAGAGQFF. In DNA, the CDR3 is TGTGCCAGCAGCCTCGGACTAGCGGGAGCGGGGCAGTTCTTC.

V usage is TRBV5-1 and J usage is TRBJ2-6; D unresolved. The germline V gene has CDR1 SGHRS and CDR2 YFSETQ. The CDR3 loop spans 16 amino acids. V lost 0 bases to trimming and J lost 0 bases, with 7 bases between them. For the CDR3, the DNA is TGCGCCAGCAGCTTGGGCCTGAGCTCTGGGGCCAACGTCCTGACTTTC. This translates into CASSLGLSSGANVLTF.

The gene calls are TRBV2 and TRBJ1-4, with TRBD1 as a possible D gene (5 bases). The CDR3 length is 15 residues. V lost 4 bases and J 0 bases, leaving 9 bases between the germline ends. CDR1 SNHLY and CDR2 FYNNEI come from the germline V gene. The CDR3 bases are TGTGCCAGCAGTGGGCGGGGCGCAACTAATGAAAAACTGTTTTTT. Protein product: CASSGRGATNEKLFF.

The rearrangement joins TRBV28 to TRBJ1-3, with D hard to call. Germline-derived CDR1 and CDR2 are MDHEN and SYDVKM. Deletions cut 3 bases from V and 0 bases from J, with 9 bases between. This CDR3 is 15 amino acids long. The CDR3 loop is CASSLDGSSGNTIYF. Here the CDR3 DNA reads TGTGCCAGCAGTTTGGACGGGAGCTCTGGAAACACCATATATTTT. Filled out from reference TRBV28 and TRBJ1-3, the complete variable domain reads DVKVTQSSRYLVKRTGEKVFLECVQDMDHENMFWYRQDPGLGLRLIYFSYDVKMKEKGDIPEGYSVSREKKERFSLILESASTNQTSMYLCASSLDGSSGNTIYFGEGSWLTVV.

The chain employs TRBV5-4 and TRBJ2-6; TRBD1 matches at 10 bases. Trimming took 5 bases from V and 6 from J; bases not matched to a gene: 11. The germline V gene encodes CDR1 SGHNT and CDR2 YYREEE (reference sequence). The CDR3 totals 17 residues. This CDR3 reads CASSFETGGLTANVLTF. CDR3 DNA sequence: TGTGCCAGCAGTTTCGAGACAGGGGGCCTAACGGCCAACGTCCTGACTTTC.

The gene calls are TRBV2 and TRBJ2-3, with a weak D call TRBD1 (6 bases). Germline V gene data show CDR1 as SNHLY and CDR2 as FYNNEI. V lost 7 bases to trimming and J lost 4 bases, with 12 bases between them. This CDR3 has 13 residues. This chain's CDR3 is CASTWTEADTQYF. CDR3 sequence (DNA): TGTGCCAGCACGTGGACAGAGGCAGATACGCAGTATTTT.

The chain has TRBV4-1 and TRBJ2-7; 8 bases are shared with TRBD1. The CDR3 contains 14 residues. V shed 3 bases and J 2 bases; nucleotides not matched to a gene: 3. Germline values: CDR1 MGHRA, CDR2 YSYEKL. CDR3 in DNA: TGCGCCAGCAGCCATGAACAGGGGGCCTACGAGCAGTACTTC. Protein: CASSHEQGAYEQYF.

The chain combines TRBV6-4 with TRBJ2-3, with 10 bases matching TRBD1. With V trimmed by 2 bases and J by 3 bases, 2 bases remained unmatched. This CDR3 has 15 amino acids. Germline CDR1 and CDR2: MRHNA and SNTAGT. This chain's CDR3 is CASSDGQGGTDTQYF. The CDR3 bases are TGTGCCAGCAGTGACGGACAGGGGGGTACAGATACGCAGTATTTT.

CDR3 sequence (DNA): TGTGCCAGCAGCTTAGGGGACAGGGGACTTAACTATGGCTACACCTTC. It specifies CASSLGDRGLNYGYTF. V is TRBV11-2 and J is TRBJ1-2, with 10 positions matching TRBD1. V dropped 1 base and J dropped 1; count of bases not matched to a gene: 3. Germline CDR1 reads SGHAT; CDR2 reads FQNNGV. The CDR3 is made up of 16 amino acids.

This chain links TRBV28 with TRBJ1-2; D is perhaps TRBD1 (5 bases). The germline V gene has CDR1 MDHEN and CDR2 SYDVKM. Trimming removed 7 bases from V and 7 bases from J, with 13 bases in between. The CDR3 is made up of 12 amino acids. CDR3 loop: CASTWGESGYTF. CDR3 coding DNA: TGTGCCAGCACCTGGGGGGAGTCTGGCTACACCTTC.

J is TRBJ1-1 and V is TRBV2, with D perhaps TRBD1 (5 bases). CDR1 is SNHLY, CDR2 FYNNEI, per germline. The CDR3 extends over 11 amino acids. Trimming removed 9 bases from V and 3 bases from J, with 8 bases in between. The CDR3 region is CARGGDTEAFF. Here the CDR3 DNA reads TGTGCCAGGGGAGGGGACACTGAAGCTTTCTTT.

The chain uses TRBV2 and TRBJ2-7; 12 positions match TRBD2. CDR1 is SNHLY and CDR2 is FYNNEI in the germline V gene. With V trimmed by 7 bases and J by 5 bases, 6 bases remained unmatched. The CDR3 sequence is 14 residues long. The DNA for the CDR3 is TGTGCCAGCACCCTAGCGGGAGGGCCTGACGAGCAGTACTTC. Its protein product is CASTLAGGPDEQYF.

CDR3 in amino acids: CSVARSRTDTQYF. CDR3 DNA: TGCAGCGTTGCTAGGTCCCGCACAGATACGCAGTATTTT. The chain links TRBV29-1 to TRBJ2-3, with D unresolved. In germline, CDR1 is SQVTM, CDR2 ANQGSEA. The CDR3 runs 13 residues. Trimming took off 4 bases at V and 1 base at J, with 9 bases between the two ends.

This chain connects TRBV6-1 to TRBJ1-2; 7 nucleotides line up with TRBD1. The V segment lost 6 bases and the J segment 6 bases; nucleotides outside the gene matches: 10. The CDR3 runs to 14 residues. CDR1 is MNHNS, CDR2 SASEGT, per germline. The chain's CDR3 is CASREGGQNDGYTF. The CDR3 DNA reads TGTGCCAGCAGGGAGGGGGGACAGAACGATGGCTACACCTTC.

As regards this clone: This sample includes further DNA sequences coding for the same CDR3. The J gene is TRBJ2-7, the V gene TRBV7-9; tentatively, D is TRBD2 (5 bases). The V end lost 5 bases, the J end lost 3 bases, and 11 bases lay between the germline ends. The germline CDR1 and CDR2 sequences are SEHNR and FQNEAQ (reference sequence). The CDR3 is made up of 13 amino acids. The CDR3 sequence: CASSKEGSYEQYF. The DNA of the CDR3 is TGTGCCAGCAGCAAAGAGGGTAGCTACGAGCAGTACTTC.

The chain is built from TRBV5-1 and TRBJ2-7; TRBD2 might be the D (6 bases). Germline-derived CDR1 and CDR2 are SGHRS and YFSETQ. The ends were cut back, 4 bases at V and 3 bases at J, with 11 bases in the middle. The CDR3 has 13 amino acids. CDR3 sequence reads: CASSRGSFYEQYF. Written as DNA, the CDR3 is TGCGCCAGCAGCCGGGGGAGCTTCTACGAGCAGTACTTC.

This rearrangement joins TRBV6-5 to TRBJ2-1, with TRBD1 matching over 7 bases. This CDR3 comprises 13 residues. Looked up from germline, CDR1 is MNHEY and CDR2 is SVGAGI. Unmatched junction bases numbered 7, after V lost 5 bases and J lost 9 bases. For the CDR3, the DNA is TGTGCCAGCAGTCCAGGCGACAGGGTTGAGCAGTTCTTC. Translating gives CASSPGDRVEQFF.

CDR3 region: CASSGPRGRAKNIQYF. CDR3 DNA: TGTGCCAGCAGTGGCCCCAGGGGGCGGGCCAAAAACATTCAGTACTTC. The chain uses TRBV6-1 and TRBJ2-4; 8 nucleotides match TRBD1. V shed 4 bases and J 1 base; nucleotides not matched to a gene: 6. The CDR3 covers 16 residues. CDR1 and CDR2 from the germline V gene are MNHNS and SASEGT.